A single TCR beta chain is shown here with its context. Its recognized antigen is unknown. No qualities accompany the bases; no much larger clone lies one base away. Following the manufacturer's recommendations, the immunoSEQ kit was used to generate TCR beta libraries from genomic DNA. For library preparation, a first multiplex PCR was performed with proprietary primers, followed by a second PCR in which unique barcodes were added, and bead cleanups were performed after each round. A positive control reaction and a negative control reaction, both provided in the kit, were run with every batch of samples. The final libraries underwent checking on an Agilent 4200 TapeStation D1000 ScreenTape, volumetric pooling, and quantification by qPCR. Sequencing ran on an Illumina NextSeq500 with a MidOutput 150-cycle cartridge, using 156 Read1 and 15 Index1 cycles with kit custom primers. The pooled library was loaded at approximately 0.92 pM, and around 18% PhiX control was spiked in. From the authors' description of their analysis: Vendor-processed data were analyzed in R, and a clonotype was defined as all T cells sharing the same CDR3 nucleotide sequence. For clone abundance analyses, frequencies were normalized to the 10,000 most abundant clones in each sample. Before analysis, public T cell clones were removed, and these numbered fewer than six per sample on average. Tumor-enriched and baseline blood-enriched clonotypes were defined by at least a 32-fold difference in abundance between compartments. A beta-binomial differential abundance model was used to identify clonotypes that were expanded or contracted between blood time points. Similarity between tumor and blood repertoires was quantified using the Baroni-Urbani and Buser coefficient, and groups were compared with two-tailed Wilcoxon tests in R. Not all clones reach the TCRdb copy of this immuneACCESS table, which keeps in-frame sequences only. Checked studies attribute under half of the gap to unresolved V genes and leave the rest unexplained. For V, J and clone size, that table is used; D and trimming come from the DNA. In this sample the table shows 120,000 to 150,000 clones, roughly 83% of which occur a single time. The top ten clonotypes cover under 25% of the sample.

The time point label, read with the paper, signifies: baseline pretreatment blood. Explained via the paper, the treatment or condition label denotes: 15 Gy SBRT to primary tumor, nephrectomy 4 weeks later. To follow tumor-enriched clonotypes, peripheral blood was collected serially from radiation-treated patients at baseline and again at 2 weeks and 4 weeks after SBRT. Renal cell carcinoma with clear cell pathology was present in all patients. The QIAamp DNA Blood Mini Kit (Qiagen) was used to prepare genomic DNA for TCR sequencing. The analyses included only samples that passed all quality control checks. This sample was taken from a study of radiation and T cells in renal cell carcinoma (dated by TCRdb to 2018 to 2020). About the full investigation: The samples were drawn from a clinical trial, where primary renal cell carcinomas were treated with 15 Gy of stereotactic body radiation therapy and then removed by nephrectomy 4 weeks afterward. In total, some 50 samples, comprising 26 tumors and about 27 peripheral blood samples, were subjected to TCR beta sequencing. In the 45 to 65 samples combined, 4,016,671 unique CDR3 nucleotide sequences were found, encoding 2,658,974 unique CDR3 amino acid sequences. What the authors observed across the whole study: With a single-armed trial design, the study had no way to address how radiation dose or scheduling affects the TCR repertoire. Tracking of blood repertoire dynamics stopped at less than five weeks after treatment, with no follow-up past that point. Because pretreatment tumor biopsies were not available, the study could not determine whether clonotypes were already present within the tumor at baseline. Top tumor clonotypes rose in blood from baseline to 2 weeks post-radiation, then contracted by 4 weeks, suggesting transient expansion of tumor-resident clones.

Including the terminal cysteine and phenylalanine, the CDR3 comprises 13 residues. Only the CDR3 DNA stays, 39 bases, in frame from base 1. The junction shows trimming of 2 bases on V and 4 bases on J, plus 8 bases between the germline ends. The germline V gene gives CDR1 as SNHLY and CDR2 as FYNNEI. The rearranged segments are TRBV2 and TRBJ2-5; no confident D gene assignment can be made. The source of this sequence is a woman between 45 and 60 years old with renal cell carcinoma. The specimen was blood, collected from a patient whose treatment included radiotherapy and nephrectomy. This receptor carries the CDR3 CASSESYVETQYF. The DNA sequence is TGTGCCAGCAGTGAATCATATGTAGAGACCCAGTACTTC.